This T cell receptor (beta chain) comes out of a study of T cell responses to AZD1222 COVID-19 vaccine. Study-wide points: Samples come after the peak T cell response, not at day 14. Close to half of spike-specific TCRs reportedly recognize unmutated variant regions.

The repertoire was sequenced with immunoSEQ multiplex PCR; TCRdb's copy has only in-frame clones and lacks some. The table shows about 110,000 clones, with approximately 86% occurring only once. V lost 4 bases, J lost 0 bases, and 4 bases stayed unmatched. Per the germline V gene, CDR1 is SGHRS and CDR2 is YFSETQ. The CDR3 extends over 15 amino acids. This clone was counted once. Its antigen is not known. Here the sequenced sample was peripheral blood, taken on day 0 of AZD1222 vaccination. The chain employs TRBV5-1 and TRBJ2-1; 7 nucleotides match TRBD1. This TCR was sampled from an adult in good health. CDR3 sequence reads: CASSLTGHSYNEQFF. The CDR3 DNA reads as TGCGCCAGCAGCCTGACAGGGCACTCCTACAATGAGCAGTTCTTC.